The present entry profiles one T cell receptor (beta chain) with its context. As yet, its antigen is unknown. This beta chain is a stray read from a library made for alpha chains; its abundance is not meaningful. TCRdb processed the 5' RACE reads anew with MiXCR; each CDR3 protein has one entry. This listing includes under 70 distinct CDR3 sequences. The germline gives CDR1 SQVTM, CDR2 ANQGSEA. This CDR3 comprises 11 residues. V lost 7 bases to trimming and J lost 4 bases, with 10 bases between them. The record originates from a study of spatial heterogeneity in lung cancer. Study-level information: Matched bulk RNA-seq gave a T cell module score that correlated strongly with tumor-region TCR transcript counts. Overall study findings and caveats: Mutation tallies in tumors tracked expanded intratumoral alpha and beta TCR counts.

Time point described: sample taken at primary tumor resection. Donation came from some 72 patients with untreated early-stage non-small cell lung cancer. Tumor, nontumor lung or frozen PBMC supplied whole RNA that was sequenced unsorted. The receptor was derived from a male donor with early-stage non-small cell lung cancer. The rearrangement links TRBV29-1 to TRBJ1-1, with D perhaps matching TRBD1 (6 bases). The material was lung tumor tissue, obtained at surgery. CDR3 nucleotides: TGCAGCGCCGGGGGCCTCACTGAAGCTTTCTTT. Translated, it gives CSAGGLTEAFF.